This T cell receptor beta chain comes out of a study of spatial heterogeneity in lung cancer. In the study overall: Combinations of a unique TCR and a UMI were tallied in raw reads, and on average each appeared more than ten times.

This clonotype ranks as large. Its antigen is not identified. The size of this beta chain means little, since it is a stray read in a library made for alpha chains. Study-wide points: One measure, the expanded intratumoral alpha and beta TCR count, tracked tumor mutation counts. Ubiquitous nonsynonymous mutations were tracked by counts of ubiquitous expanded TCRs, and regional ones by counts of regional expanded TCRs.

MiXCR, run by TCRdb on the 5' RACE reads, gives a single entry per CDR3 protein. The table lists roughly 8,400 distinct CDR3 sequences, around an eighth of them singletons. Stated time point: sample taken at primary tumor resection. Samples were donated by 72 untreated early-stage non-small cell lung cancer patients. TCRs were sequenced from unsorted whole RNA of tumor, nontumor lung or PBMC. In germline, CDR1 is MNHEY, CDR2 SMNVEV (reference sequence). The ends were cut back, 0 bases at V and 8 bases at J, with 14 bases in the middle. The CDR3 totals 15 residues. This clonotype was sampled from a male donor with early-stage non-small cell lung cancer. The rearrangement joins TRBV27 to TRBJ1-5, with D unresolved. The starting material was lung tumor tissue, obtained at surgery. The CDR3 is CASSLSRGPQEPQHF. The CDR3 DNA reads TGTGCCAGCAGTTTATCGCGAGGGCCCCAGGAGCCCCAGCATTTT.